This record covers a single T cell receptor (beta chain). The antigen is not known. The table came from immunoSEQ multiplex PCR; TCRdb's copy has only in-frame clones and leaves some out. The repertoire holds fewer than 150,000 clones, with about nine tenths as singletons. This entry belongs to a study of T cell responses to AZD1222 COVID-19 vaccine. Between the trimmed V and J ends, which lost 2 bases and 4 bases, there was a span of 3 bases. Germline assignment: CDR1 SGHNT and CDR2 YYREEE (reference sequence). The CDR3 loop spans 11 amino acids. Study-level results: Repertoires were obtained solely post-peak T cell response.

This clonotype originated in an adult in good health. The chain has TRBV5-4 and TRBJ1-2; D unresolved. Sequenced here: peripheral blood, sampled on day 0 of AZD1222 vaccination. For the CDR3, the DNA is TGTGCCAGCAGCTTAGGCTATGGCTACACCTTC. It is translated as CASSLGYGYTF.